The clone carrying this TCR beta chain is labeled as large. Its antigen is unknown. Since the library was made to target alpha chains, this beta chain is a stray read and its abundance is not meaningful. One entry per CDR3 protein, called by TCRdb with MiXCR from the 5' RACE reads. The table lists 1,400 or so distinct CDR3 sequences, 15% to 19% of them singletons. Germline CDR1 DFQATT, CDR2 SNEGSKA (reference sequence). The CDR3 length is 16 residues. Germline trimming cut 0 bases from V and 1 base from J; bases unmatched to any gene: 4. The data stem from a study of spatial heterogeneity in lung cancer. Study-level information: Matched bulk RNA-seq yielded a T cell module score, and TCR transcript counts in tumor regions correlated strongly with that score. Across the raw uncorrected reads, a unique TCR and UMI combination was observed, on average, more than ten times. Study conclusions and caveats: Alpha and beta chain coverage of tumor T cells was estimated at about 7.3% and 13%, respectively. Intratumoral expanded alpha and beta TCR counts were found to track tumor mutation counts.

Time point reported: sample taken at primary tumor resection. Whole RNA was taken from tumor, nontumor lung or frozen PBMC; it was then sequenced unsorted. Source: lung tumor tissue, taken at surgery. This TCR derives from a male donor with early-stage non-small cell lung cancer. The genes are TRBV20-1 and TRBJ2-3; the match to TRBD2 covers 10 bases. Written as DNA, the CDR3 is TGCAGTGCTAGAGAGCTAGCGGGGGCCGGCACAGATACGCAGTATTTT. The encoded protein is CSARELAGAGTDTQYF.